Included here is one T cell receptor beta chain sequence, with context. V was clipped by 0 bases and J by 5 bases, with 22 bases between them. CDR1 and CDR2 (germline): MGHRA, YSYEKL. CDR3 length: 18 residues. This specimen belongs to a study of T cells in Graves' hyperthyroidism and ophthalmopathy. The CDR3 regions of TCR beta were amplified from RNA transcripts. First-round RT-PCR targeting the TCR CDR3 was performed with the HTBI primer set. TCRdb reprocessed the multiplex PCR reads via MiXCR and lists one record per CDR3 protein. The table lists around 610,000 distinct CDR3 sequences, roughly 15% of them singletons.

This clonotype originated in a woman between 40 and 50 years old with Graves' ophthalmopathy. This sequence joins TRBV4-1 and TRBJ1-1; maybe TRBD1 (5 bases). Sequencing used blood. The CDR3 reads CASSQDGGARGGVTEAFF. As DNA, the CDR3 is TGCGCCAGCAGCCAAGATGGGGGAGCGAGAGGAGGGGTAACTGAAGCTTTCTTT.